Listed below are T cell receptor beta chains from one sample, sequenced in a study of Tregs in tolerant kidney transplant recipients. The protocol was immunoSEQ multiplex PCR, while the TCRdb copy is restricted to in-frame clones and leaves out a portion. Among more than 90,000 clones listed, around nine tenths were seen once. Input material: CD4+ T cells from blood. Receptors originate from a human donor in good health. The CDR3 runs from the conserved cysteine through the conserved F or W. The order of the fields is clone size, V gene, D gene, J gene, CDR3 protein, CDR3 DNA. The D gene is left open where the match is weak. Clone sizes are given selectively: once, few, many, or a class where the clone is expanded.

abundance: -
v_gene: TRBV10-1
d_gene: -
j_gene: TRBJ2-1
CDR3aa: CASSEGFQSYNEQFF
CDR3nt: TGCGCCAGCAGTGAAGGTTTTCAGAGCTACAATGAGCAGTTCTTC

abundance: -
v_gene: TRBV18
d_gene: -
j_gene: TRBJ1-2
CDR3aa: CASSPDTRGYGYTF
CDR3nt: TGTGCCAGCTCACCGGACACCCGGGGCTATGGCTACACCTTC

abundance: -
v_gene: TRBV11-2
d_gene: TRBD2
j_gene: TRBJ2-7
CDR3aa: CASSNISGREGEQYF
CDR3nt: TGTGCCAGCAGCAATATTTCCGGTCGGGAGGGCGAGCAGTACTTC

abundance: -
v_gene: TRBV18
d_gene: -
j_gene: TRBJ2-1
CDR3aa: CASSPPIGIGEQFF
CDR3nt: TGTGCCAGCTCACCACCCATCGGGATCGGGGAGCAGTTCTTC

abundance: -
v_gene: TRBV27
d_gene: TRBD2
j_gene: TRBJ2-7
CDR3aa: CASSLGGGAYEQYF
CDR3nt: TGTGCCAGCAGTTTGGGGGGGGGAGCCTACGAGCAGTACTTC

abundance: -
v_gene: TRBV18
d_gene: TRBD1
j_gene: TRBJ1-1
CDR3aa: CASSPPQGASTEAFF
CDR3nt: TGTGCCAGCTCACCACCTCAGGGGGCTTCCACTGAAGCTTTCTTT

abundance: -
v_gene: TRBV18
d_gene: TRBD1
j_gene: TRBJ1-5
CDR3aa: CASSRAGGFSNQPQHF
CDR3nt: TGTGCCAGCTCACGGGCAGGGGGTTTTAGCAATCAGCCCCAGCATTTT

abundance: -
v_gene: TRBV7-3
d_gene: TRBD2
j_gene: TRBJ2-1
CDR3aa: CASRLAGGSYNEQFF
CDR3nt: TGTGCCAGCAGACTAGCGGGGGGCAGTTACAATGAGCAGTTCTTC

abundance: -
v_gene: TRBV18
d_gene: -
j_gene: TRBJ1-5
CDR3aa: CASSRTDSNQPQHF
CDR3nt: TGTGCCAGCTCACGGACAGACAGCAATCAGCCCCAGCATTTT

abundance: -
v_gene: TRBV15
d_gene: -
j_gene: TRBJ1-1
CDR3aa: CATSRDAGSTEAFF
CDR3nt: TGTGCCACCAGCAGAGACGCAGGGAGCACTGAAGCTTTCTTT

abundance: once
v_gene: TRBV10-2
d_gene: -
j_gene: TRBJ1-1
CDR3aa: CASRDSHTEAFF
CDR3nt: TGCGCCAGCAGAGACAGCCACACTGAAGCTTTCTTT

abundance: -
v_gene: TRBV4-2
d_gene: -
j_gene: TRBJ1-2
CDR3aa: CASSQDQARTYGYTF
CDR3nt: TGTGCCAGCAGCCAAGATCAGGCCAGGACCTATGGCTACACCTTC

abundance: -
v_gene: TRBV27
d_gene: TRBD1
j_gene: TRBJ2-1
CDR3aa: CASSPGTVSEQFF
CDR3nt: TGTGCCAGCAGTCCCGGGACAGTCAGTGAGCAGTTCTTC

abundance: -
v_gene: TRBV27
d_gene: TRBD2
j_gene: TRBJ2-2
CDR3aa: CASSFQVRAGFANTGELFF
CDR3nt: TGTGCCAGCAGTTTCCAAGTTCGAGCGGGGTTCGCGAACACCGGGGAGCTGTTTTTT

abundance: -
v_gene: TRBV7-6
d_gene: -
j_gene: TRBJ1-1
CDR3aa: CASSPGAARGDTEAFF
CDR3nt: TGTGCCAGCAGCCCTGGTGCAGCGCGAGGCGACACTGAAGCTTTCTTT

abundance: -
v_gene: TRBV29-1
d_gene: -
j_gene: TRBJ1-2
CDR3aa: CSVDHPRGSRYGYTF
CDR3nt: TGCAGCGTTGACCATCCCAGGGGATCGCGCTATGGCTACACCTTC

abundance: -
v_gene: TRBV5-5
d_gene: TRBD1
j_gene: TRBJ1-6
CDR3aa: CASNQGDNSPLHF
CDR3nt: TGTGCCAGCAACCAGGGGGATAATTCACCCCTCCACTTT

abundance: -
v_gene: TRBV19
d_gene: -
j_gene: TRBJ2-4
CDR3aa: CASSIRKFVIQYF
CDR3nt: TGTGCCAGTAGTATCCGCAAATTTGTCATTCAGTACTTC

abundance: -
v_gene: TRBV5-1
d_gene: TRBD2
j_gene: TRBJ2-5
CDR3aa: CASSLARVAGEKTQYF
CDR3nt: TGCGCCAGCAGCTTGGCCCGGGTAGCGGGTGAGAAGACCCAGTACTTC

abundance: -
v_gene: TRBV18
d_gene: -
j_gene: TRBJ2-5
CDR3aa: CASSPGYQETQYF
CDR3nt: TGTGCCAGCTCACCAGGGTACCAAGAGACCCAGTACTTC

abundance: -
v_gene: TRBV29-1
d_gene: -
j_gene: TRBJ2-3
CDR3aa: CSVTGLSSTDTQYF
CDR3nt: TGCAGCGTTACTGGACTGTCTAGCACAGATACGCAGTATTTT

abundance: -
v_gene: TRBV7-2
d_gene: -
j_gene: TRBJ2-7
CDR3aa: CASSPTGNHEQYF
CDR3nt: TGTGCCAGCAGCCCCACAGGGAACCACGAGCAGTACTTC

abundance: -
v_gene: TRBV14
d_gene: -
j_gene: TRBJ2-3
CDR3aa: CASSRTTQDTQYF
CDR3nt: TGTGCCAGCAGCAGGACCACGCAGGATACGCAGTATTTT

abundance: -
v_gene: TRBV6-1
d_gene: -
j_gene: TRBJ2-5
CDR3aa: CASSEATGSQETQYF
CDR3nt: TGTGCCAGCAGTGAAGCCACGGGCAGCCAAGAGACCCAGTACTTC

abundance: -
v_gene: TRBV4-1
d_gene: -
j_gene: TRBJ1-4
CDR3aa: CASSQGPGLNEKLFF
CDR3nt: TGCGCCAGCAGCCAAGGTCCTGGGTTAAATGAAAAACTGTTTTTT

abundance: -
v_gene: TRBV2
d_gene: -
j_gene: TRBJ1-6
CDR3aa: CASSNTWNSPLHF
CDR3nt: TGTGCCAGCAGTAATACATGGAATTCACCCCTCCACTTT

abundance: -
v_gene: TRBV5-1
d_gene: -
j_gene: TRBJ2-5
CDR3aa: CASSVTPGSQETQYF
CDR3nt: TGCGCCAGCAGCGTCACACCCGGGTCCCAAGAGACCCAGTACTTC

abundance: -
v_gene: TRBV11-2
d_gene: -
j_gene: TRBJ1-1
CDR3aa: CASSLDQWQVNTEAFF
CDR3nt: TGTGCCAGCAGCTTAGATCAGTGGCAGGTGAACACTGAAGCTTTCTTT

abundance: -
v_gene: TRBV13
d_gene: TRBD2
j_gene: TRBJ2-7
CDR3aa: CASSPPTGGRGEQYF
CDR3nt: TGTGCCAGCAGCCCCCCAACGGGGGGGAGGGGCGAGCAGTACTTC

abundance: -
v_gene: TRBV12-1
d_gene: -
j_gene: TRBJ2-3
CDR3aa: CASSLGAAGVPDTQYF
CDR3nt: TGTGCCAGCAGCCTGGGGGCGGCGGGAGTCCCAGATACGCAGTATTTT

abundance: few
v_gene: TRBV27
d_gene: -
j_gene: TRBJ1-2
CDR3aa: CASSLTVQVPNYGYTF
CDR3nt: TGTGCCAGCAGCTTAACAGTACAGGTTCCTAACTATGGCTACACCTTC

abundance: -
v_gene: TRBV19
d_gene: -
j_gene: TRBJ1-2
CDR3aa: CASSGSGSGGYTF
CDR3nt: TGTGCCAGTAGTGGGTCAGGGTCCGGGGGCTACACCTTC

abundance: -
v_gene: TRBV11-2
d_gene: TRBD2
j_gene: TRBJ2-1
CDR3aa: CASSSTSGSHNEQFF
CDR3nt: TGTGCCAGCAGCTCGACTAGCGGGAGCCACAATGAGCAGTTCTTC

abundance: -
v_gene: TRBV6-5
d_gene: TRBD1
j_gene: TRBJ1-1
CDR3aa: CASSSERTGTNTEAFF
CDR3nt: TGTGCCAGCAGTTCGGAACGGACAGGGACGAACACTGAAGCTTTCTTT

abundance: -
v_gene: TRBV6-1
d_gene: -
j_gene: TRBJ1-4
CDR3aa: CASSEAFRGTGKLFF
CDR3nt: TGTGCCAGCAGTGAAGCGTTTCGAGGGACGGGAAAACTGTTTTTT

abundance: -
v_gene: TRBV9
d_gene: -
j_gene: TRBJ1-1
CDR3aa: CASSGSVGGTEAFF
CDR3nt: TGTGCCAGCAGCGGCTCGGTTGGGGGCACTGAAGCTTTCTTT

abundance: once
v_gene: TRBV9
d_gene: -
j_gene: TRBJ2-5
CDR3aa: CASSADPSRETQYF
CDR3nt: TGTGCCAGCAGCGCGGACCCCTCCCGAGAGACCCAGTACTTC

abundance: -
v_gene: TRBV6-5
d_gene: -
j_gene: TRBJ2-1
CDR3aa: CASRRGGRAHNEQFF
CDR3nt: TGTGCCAGCAGAAGAGGGGGGAGGGCACACAATGAGCAGTTCTTC

abundance: -
v_gene: TRBV7-3
d_gene: TRBD2
j_gene: TRBJ2-1
CDR3aa: CASSSGTSGPGNNEQFF
CDR3nt: TGTGCCAGCAGCTCCGGGACTAGTGGGCCCGGAAACAATGAGCAGTTCTTC

abundance: -
v_gene: TRBV7-6
d_gene: -
j_gene: TRBJ2-1
CDR3aa: CASSLGQGWNEQFF
CDR3nt: TGTGCCAGCAGCTTAGGGCAGGGGTGGAATGAGCAGTTCTTC

abundance: -
v_gene: TRBV27
d_gene: -
j_gene: TRBJ2-2
CDR3aa: CASSFRATNTGELFF
CDR3nt: TGTGCCAGCAGTTTCCGGGCTACGAACACCGGGGAGCTGTTTTTT